The 30 T cell receptor beta chains below were found in one sample sequenced in a study of cytomegalovirus exposure and HLA in healthy donors. 13 Jbeta primers and 60 Vbeta primers were used for the PCR. The method was immunoSEQ multiplex PCR; TCRdb's version includes in-frame clones alone and lacks a portion of them. The sample lists approximately 80,000 clones, about 69% occurring once. Sequenced sample: PBMCs. These receptors all stem from a man aged 55 to 70 in good health and CMV-seronegative.

This chain joins TRBV13 and TRBJ2-5, with D perhaps matching TRBD1 (8 bases). TRBJ2-7 matches the DNA end more closely, so the J call is doubtful. The CDR3 totals 15 residues. CDR1 is PRHDT and CDR2 is FYEKMQ in the germline V gene (reference sequence). The CDR3 reads CASSFTGGDSYEQYF. CDR3 DNA sequence: TGTGCCAGCAGCTTTACAGGGGGGGACTCCTACGAGCAGTACTTC.

V gene TRBV30 combines with J gene TRBJ1-1, with 7 bases identical to TRBD1. The trim removed 2 bases at V and 4 bases at J, leaving 4 bases unmatched. The CDR3 has 13 amino acids. Looked up from germline, CDR1 is GTSNPN and CDR2 is SVGIG (reference sequence). The CDR3 here is CAWSFGQVTEAFF. The CDR3 DNA reads TGTGCCTGGAGTTTCGGACAGGTCACTGAAGCTTTCTTT.

The chain has TRBV5-1 and TRBJ2-3; 10 bases are a match to TRBD1. Trimming at V came to 4 bases and at J to 3 bases, leaving 8 bases not matched to a gene. The germline V gene has CDR1 SGHRS and CDR2 YFSETQ. This CDR3 spans 16 amino acids. CDR3 DNA sequence: TGCGCCAGCAGCAACCGGGACAGGGGTTCGACAGATACGCAGTATTTT. Its translation is CASSNRDRGSTDTQYF.

The chain recombines TRBV18 with TRBJ1-5, with 8 bases aligning to TRBD1. Looked up from germline, CDR1 is KGHSH and CDR2 is LQKENI. This CDR3 spans 17 amino acids. With 2 bases clipped from V and 7 bases from J, the junction kept 13 bases outside the gene matches. The CDR3 coding sequence is TGTGCCAGCTCACCAGGGGCAGGGGGCATGGCGGGACAGCCCCAGCATTTT. Its protein is CASSPGAGGMAGQPQHF. Using reference TRBV18 and TRBJ1-5 for the parts outside the CDR3, the full variable domain is NAGVMQNPRHLVRRRGQEARLRCSPMKGHSHVYWYRQLPEEGLKFMVYLQKENIIDESGMPKERFSAEFPKEGPSILRIQQVVRGDSAAYFCASSPGAGGMAGQPQHFGDGTRLSIL.

J is TRBJ2-7 and V is TRBV6-1; tentatively, D is TRBD2 (6 bases). The CDR3 contains 15 residues. The ends were cut back, 2 bases at V and 2 bases at J, with 13 bases in the middle. CDR1 is MNHNS, CDR2 SASEGT, per germline. This CDR3 reads CASSESIAEPYEQYF. The CDR3 nucleotides are TGTGCCAGCAGTGAAAGTATAGCGGAGCCCTACGAGCAGTACTTC.

V usage is TRBV27 and J usage is TRBJ2-7, with 10 bases aligning to TRBD1. The CDR3 spans 15 residues. Germline CDR1 reads MNHEY; CDR2 reads SMNVEV (reference sequence). V shed 4 bases and J 0 bases; nucleotides not matched to a gene: 3. The CDR3: CASSWGQGSSYEQYF. The CDR3 bases are TGTGCCAGCAGTTGGGGACAGGGGAGCTCCTACGAGCAGTACTTC.

J is TRBJ2-5 and V is TRBV19, with 12 bases aligning to TRBD2. V trimming: 6 bases; J trimming: 5 bases; junction bases outside the gene matches: 10. The CDR3 loop spans 16 amino acids. In germline, CDR1 is LNHDA, CDR2 SQIVND (reference sequence). CDR3 DNA: TGTGCCAGTAGCAAAGGGACTAGCGGGTTGAGCGAGACCCAGTACTTC. Residues: CASSKGTSGLSETQYF.

This clone has a handful of counts. This chain links TRBV4-1 with TRBJ2-5; no definite D call. The CDR3 loop spans 15 amino acids. V was trimmed by 3 bases and J by 5 bases, leaving 16 bases between them. Germline lookup yields CDR1 MGHRA and CDR2 YSYEKL. This chain's CDR3 is CASSQEQDVEETQYF. In nucleotides, the CDR3 is TGCGCCAGCAGCCAGGAGCAAGACGTTGAGGAGACCCAGTACTTC.

The V gene is TRBV29-1, the J gene TRBJ1-5; D gene unclear. V gave up 4 bases and J gave up 6 bases, with 13 bases separating them. Germline V gene data show CDR1 as SQVTM and CDR2 as ANQGSEA. The CDR3 sequence is 13 residues long. The CDR3 region is CSVGEGLGQPQHF. CDR3 nucleotide sequence: TGCAGCGTTGGTGAGGGCTTAGGTCAGCCCCAGCATTTT.

The V call is TRBV9, the J call TRBJ2-5; the match to TRBD2 covers 10 bases. CDR1 is SGDLS and CDR2 is YYNGEE in the germline V gene. This CDR3 is 16 amino acids long. V was pared by 0 bases and J by 3 bases, with 5 bases of the junction left unmatched. CDR3 coding DNA: TGTGCCAGCAGCGTAGTGAGTAGCGGGGGGAAAGAGACCCAGTACTTC. Translating it yields CASSVVSSGGKETQYF.

This clone has only a few counts. The chain uses TRBV5-1 and TRBJ1-1; D remains unclear. Trimming took 1 base from V and 2 from J, leaving 6 bases between them. Germline V gene data show CDR1 as SGHRS and CDR2 as YFSETQ. This CDR3 has 13 amino acids. The CDR3 protein is CASSLSPNTEAFF. CDR3 sequence (DNA): TGCGCCAGCAGCTTGAGCCCAAACACTGAAGCTTTCTTT.

This chain connects TRBV5-5 to TRBJ1-5, with D perhaps matching TRBD1 (6 bases). Germline V CDR1 and CDR2: SGHKS, YYEKEE (reference sequence). This CDR3 comprises 15 residues. Trimming took 0 bases from V and 1 from J, leaving 8 bases between them. The CDR3 here is CASSLVDRSNQPQHF. CDR3 nucleotide sequence: TGTGCCAGCAGCTTGGTCGACAGGAGCAATCAGCCCCAGCATTTT.

The chain is built from TRBV6-1 and TRBJ2-7; D is perhaps TRBD2 (5 bases). The germline V gene has CDR1 MNHNS and CDR2 SASEGT. This CDR3 has 11 amino acids. V was shortened by 6 bases and J by 9 bases, with 12 bases between the two germline ends. CDR3 amino acids: CASSASSGQYF. DNA for the CDR3: TGTGCCAGCAGCGCCAGCAGCGGGCAGTACTTC.

Turning to this clone: This sample includes further DNA sequences coding for the same CDR3. V and J are TRBV11-2 and TRBJ2-3; TRBD2 matches at 8 bases. Trimming at V came to 0 bases and at J to 3 bases, leaving 5 bases not matched to a gene. CDR3 length: 16 residues. CDR1 is SGHAT and CDR2 is FQNNGV in the germline V gene. The CDR3 DNA sequence: TGTGCCAGCAGCTTAGATTTGGCGGGGGGAACAGATACGCAGTATTTT. The encoded protein is CASSLDLAGGTDTQYF.

This clone showed up just once. The V and J genes are TRBV7-3 and TRBJ2-1; 9 bases agree with TRBD2. The CDR3 has 16 residues. From germline, CDR1 is SGHTA and CDR2 FQGTGA. Trimming took 3 bases from V and 5 from J; bases not matched to a gene: 8. The CDR3 bases are TGTGCCAGCAGCTTCCGAAGAAGCGGGGGGAACAATGAGCAGTTCTTC. This codes for CASSFRRSGGNNEQFF.

The chain uses TRBV7-6 and TRBJ2-3; 11 bases line up with TRBD2. Trimming cost V 5 bases and J 4 bases; bases outside gene matches: 5. The CDR3 is 15 amino acids. Germline loops: CDR1 SGHVS, CDR2 FNYEAQ. In DNA form, the CDR3 reads TGTGCCAGCAGCCAGGGACTAGCGGAGCCAGATACGCAGTATTTT. Translating gives CASSQGLAEPDTQYF. Full variable domain (outside the CDR3, taken from reference TRBV7-6 and TRBJ2-3): GAGVSQSPRYKVTKRGQDVALRCDPISGHVSLYWYRQALGQGPEFLTYFNYEAQQDKSGLPNDRFSAERPEGSISTLTIQRTEQRDSAMYRCASSQGLAEPDTQYFGPGTRLTVL.

This sequence joins TRBV9 and TRBJ2-3; D is unresolved. Between the trimmed V and J ends, which lost 4 bases and 2 bases, there was a span of 14 bases. The CDR3 sequence is 15 residues long. Germline assignment: CDR1 SGDLS and CDR2 YYNGEE. The CDR3 is CASSPVPTPTDTQYF. The CDR3 bases are TGTGCCAGCAGCCCAGTCCCAACCCCCACAGATACGCAGTATTTT.

The rearrangement uses TRBV30 and TRBJ2-5, with D unclear. V was shortened by 0 bases and J by 5 bases, with 4 bases between the two germline ends. Germline V gene sequence: CDR1 GTSNPN, CDR2 SVGIG (reference sequence). The CDR3 has 11 amino acids. DNA of the CDR3: TGTGCCTGGAGTGTCGGTGAGACCCAGTACTTC. Encoded protein: CAWSVGETQYF.

This chain links TRBV5-6 with TRBJ1-1, with 8 bases fitting TRBD1. The V gene's germline CDR1 is SGHDT and CDR2 YYEEEE. The CDR3 is 14 residues long. V was clipped by 2 bases and J by 6 bases; unmatched bases: 6. For the CDR3, the DNA is TGTGCCAGCAGCTTTCAGGGGGCTAGTGCTGAAGCTTTCTTT. Residues: CASSFQGASAEAFF.

This chain connects TRBV19 to TRBJ1-2; 10 nucleotides align to TRBD1. With 7 bases clipped from V and 4 bases from J, the junction kept 6 bases outside the gene matches. Germline CDR1 and CDR2: LNHDA and SQIVND (reference sequence). The CDR3 extends over 14 amino acids. CDR3: CASNTDRGGYGYTF. Written as DNA, the CDR3 is TGTGCCAGTAACACGGACAGGGGGGGCTATGGCTACACCTTC.

This clone appeared a few times. The chain combines TRBV6-5 with TRBJ1-2; the match to TRBD1 covers 9 bases. CDR3 size: 15 residues. Looked up from germline, CDR1 is MNHEY and CDR2 is SVGAGI. With V trimmed by 5 bases and J by 3 bases, 7 bases remained unmatched. CDR3 DNA sequence: TGTGCCAGCAGTGCCTGGACAGGGGTCGACTATGGCTACACCTTC. Its translation is CASSAWTGVDYGYTF.

The chain uses TRBV11-3 and TRBJ2-2; D may be TRBD2 (7 bases). CDR1 is SGHNT, CDR2 YENEEA, per germline. The V end lost 8 bases, the J end lost 3 bases, and 13 bases lay between the germline ends. There are 14 residues in the CDR3. The chain's CDR3 is CASSGGGYTGELFF. The CDR3 bases are TGTGCCAGCTCGGGGGGCGGTTACACCGGGGAGCTGTTTTTT.

The rearrangement joins TRBV7-3 to TRBJ1-1, with D possibly being TRBD1 (5 bases). CDR3 length: 14 amino acids. V dropped 2 bases and J dropped 0 bases, with 7 bases sitting between them. Germline CDR1 and CDR2: SGHTA and FQGTGA. The DNA of the CDR3 is TGTGCCAGCAGCTTAGGGACTGTGAACACTGAAGCTTTCTTT. Translation gives CASSLGTVNTEAFF.

The chain recombines TRBV4-2 with TRBJ2-7, with 13 bases aligning to TRBD2. Trimming cost V 1 base and J 5 bases; bases outside gene matches: 5. Germline values: CDR1 LGHNA, CDR2 YNFKEQ. The length of the CDR3 is 16 residues. The CDR3 is CASSQGTSGGSHEQYF. The CDR3 DNA follows: TGTGCCAGCAGCCAAGGGACTAGCGGGGGTAGCCACGAGCAGTACTTC.

This chain connects TRBV30 to TRBJ1-1; D possibly corresponds to TRBD1 (6 bases). V shed 4 bases and J shed 4 bases, with 13 bases lying between them. Germline V gives CDR1 GTSNPN, CDR2 SVGIG (reference sequence). The CDR3 loop spans 13 amino acids. CDR3 sequence reads: CAWIGGAGTEAFF. The CDR3 coding sequence is TGTGCCTGGATCGGGGGGGCGGGCACTGAAGCTTTCTTT.

The V and J genes are TRBV4-1 and TRBJ1-1; 7 nucleotides agree with TRBD1. With V trimmed by 0 bases and J by 4 bases, 8 bases remained unmatched. The CDR3 is made up of 16 amino acids. Germline CDR1 and CDR2: MGHRA and YSYEKL. The CDR3 coding sequence is TGCGCCAGCAGCCAAGATCCGGGCAGGGGGACCACTGAAGCTTTCTTT. It encodes CASSQDPGRGTTEAFF.

The gene calls are TRBV19 and TRBJ2-1, with a possible D match to TRBD1 (5 bases). Germline loops: CDR1 LNHDA, CDR2 SQIVND (reference sequence). Trimming left V 3 bases short and J 5 bases short, with 8 bases between. This CDR3 is built from 13 residues. CDR3 bases: TGTGCCAGTAGTATTACAGGTAACAATGAGCAGTTCTTC. Amino acid sequence: CASSITGNNEQFF.

This clone is a singleton in its sample. This chain joins TRBV6-1 and TRBJ1-2; 9 nucleotides align to TRBD1. CDR3 length equals 14 residues. Unmatched junction bases numbered 5, after V lost 5 bases and J lost 4 bases. Germline V lookup: CDR1 MNHNS, CDR2 SASEGT. The CDR3 spells CASSRTGGAYGYTF. In DNA form, the CDR3 reads TGTGCCAGCAGTAGAACAGGGGGCGCCTATGGCTACACCTTC.

The chain uses TRBV6-1 and TRBJ1-2; a weak D match, TRBD1 (5 bases). V was pared by 0 bases and J by 8 bases, with 13 bases between. Germline CDR1 and CDR2: MNHNS and SASEGT. The CDR3 extends over 14 amino acids. Written as DNA, the CDR3 is TGTGCCAGCAGTGAAGCCGGAGGGAGGGGAGGCTACACCTTC. It specifies CASSEAGGRGGYTF.

The genes are TRBV12-2 and TRBJ1-2. TRBV12-2 represents a pseudogene. The CDR3 runs 14 residues. The CDR3 DNA sequence: TGTGCAAGTCGCTCGCCGGAGGGGAGCTATGGCTACACCTTC. Its protein is CASRSPEGSYGYTF.